These 26 T cell receptor beta chains originate from one sample sequenced in a study of molecular identifiers for immune sequencing clone quantification. TCRdb reprocessed the PCR reads via MiXCR and lists one record per CDR3 protein. Among about 65,000 distinct CDR3 sequences listed, around 17% were seen once. The sample taken for sequencing was naive CD8+ T cells from blood, with Jurkat cell RNA spiked in. Subset indicated: FACS-sorted CD8+CD4-CCR7+CD45RA+ naive T cells. The receptors here all came from a human donor in good health. Some libraries in this study had Jurkat cell RNA spiked in.

The J gene is TRBJ2-5, the V gene TRBV4-1, with a tentative D call TRBD2 (5 bases). This CDR3 is built from 14 residues. Germline CDR1 and CDR2: MGHRA and YSYEKL. The V and J ends lost 0 bases and 5 bases respectively, with 10 bases between them. For the CDR3, the DNA is TGCGCCAGCAGCCAAGATATAGCGACGGAGACCCAGTACTTC. It specifies CASSQDIATETQYF.

The table lists this clonotype with many counts. This chain connects TRBV6-2 or TRBV6-3 to TRBJ2-7; 12 bases map to TRBD2. The length of the CDR3 is 16 residues. The V segment lost 0 bases and the J segment 2 bases; nucleotides outside the gene matches: 2. CDR1 MNHEY and CDR2 SVGEGT come from the germline V gene. CDR3 sequence: CASSYSRTSGAYEQYF. CDR3 coding DNA: TGTGCCAGCAGTTACTCCAGGACTAGCGGGGCCTACGAGCAGTACTTC.

This clonotype was observed at least ten times. V gene TRBV21-1 combines with J gene TRBJ2-5; the table's D call TRBD1 went unverified against the DNA. TRBV21-1 is a known pseudogene. The CDR3 sequence is 17 residues long. CDR3 loop: CASSKIGPGVNWETQYF. CDR3 DNA sequence: TGTGCCAGCAGCAAAATCGGCCCGGGAGTGAATTGGGAGACCCAGTACTTC.

This clonotype was found many times. The chain combines TRBV20-1 with TRBJ2-1; 13 nucleotides line up with TRBD2. The junction had 6 bases not matched to a gene; V was cut back by 5 bases and J by 11 bases. This CDR3 has 13 amino acids. Germline V gene sequence: CDR1 DFQATT, CDR2 SNEGSKA (reference sequence). The CDR3, as DNA: TGCAGTGCTCGACTAGCGGGAGGCGGGAAGCAGTTCTTC. As protein: CSARLAGGGKQFF.

This clonotype was seen a handful of times. Being one base from a much bigger clone, this may be a read error. This sequence joins TRBV4-3 and TRBJ2-3; 7 bases fit TRBD2. CDR1 is LGHNA and CDR2 is YSLEER in the germline V gene. The CDR3 runs to 18 residues. V dropped 2 bases and J dropped 4; count of bases not matched to a gene: 15. CDR3 nucleotides: TGCGCCAGCAGCCAAATCTTGGGACTATCGGAGGGGTCAGATACGCAGTATTTT. It yields the protein CASSQILGLSEGSDTQYF.

At least ten counts were recorded for this clonotype. The chain uses TRBV2 and TRBJ2-7; no clear D. Germline CDR1 reads SNHLY; CDR2 reads FYNNEI. The V end was cut by 3 bases, the J end by 6 bases, with 9 bases between. The CDR3 is made up of 12 amino acids. CDR3 loop: CASSDESVEQYF. In DNA, the CDR3 is TGTGCCAGCAGTGACGAGTCCGTCGAGCAGTACTTC.

The chain has TRBV10-3 and TRBJ2-3; D ambiguous. CDR1 is ENHRY, CDR2 SYGVKD, per germline. The CDR3 consists of 14 residues. V shed 4 bases and J shed 0 bases, with 8 bases lying between them. CDR3 bases: TGTGCCATCAGTGGGGCGGAGAGCACAGATACGCAGTATTTT. Protein product: CAISGAESTDTQYF.

This clonotype occurred many times. The chain has TRBV7-2 and TRBJ1-2; D is uncertain. The CDR3 is made up of 11 amino acids. Trimming cost V 3 bases and J 8 bases, with 7 bases left between them. The germline CDR1 and CDR2 sequences are SGHTA and FQGNSA. CDR3: CASSLSGGYTF. CDR3 nucleotides: TGTGCCAGCAGCTTGTCAGGCGGCTACACCTTC.

This rearrangement joins TRBV7-9 to TRBJ2-1; D uncertain. There are 15 residues in the CDR3. Germline CDR1 SEHNR, CDR2 FQNEAQ (reference sequence). V was cut by 3 bases and J by 2 bases, with 11 bases left in between. CDR3 nucleotide sequence: TGTGCCAGCAGCTTCGGTGTTACCCCCTACAATGAGCAGTTCTTC. The encoded protein is CASSFGVTPYNEQFF. The full variable domain, in which reference TRBV7-9 and TRBJ2-1 provide the parts outside the CDR3, is DTGVSQNPRHKITKRGQNVTFRCDPISEHNRLYWYRQTLGQGPEFLTYFQNEAQLEKSRLLSDRFSAERPKGSFSTLEIQRTEQGDSAMYLCASSFGVTPYNEQFFGPGTRLTVL.

This clonotype was seen a few times. The V gene is TRBV19, the J gene TRBJ2-1; 12 bases align to TRBD2. The CDR3 is made up of 17 amino acids. The V segment lost 0 bases and the J segment 3 bases; nucleotides outside the gene matches: 3. The germline V gene has CDR1 LNHDA and CDR2 SQIVND (reference sequence). The CDR3 protein is CASSIELAGGRYNEQFF. CDR3 in DNA: TGTGCCAGTAGTATAGAACTAGCGGGGGGCCGCTACAATGAGCAGTTCTTC.

Many counts were recorded for this clonotype. The genes are TRBV6-2 or TRBV6-3 and TRBJ2-3; no clear D. Trimming stripped 3 bases from V and 1 base from J, with 8 bases between. CDR3 length: 14 residues. From germline, CDR1 is MNHEY and CDR2 SVGEGT. The DNA of the CDR3 is TGTGCCAGCAGTTATAGGGCAGGCACAGATACGCAGTATTTT. This translates into CASSYRAGTDTQYF.

This clonotype has at least ten counts. The V call is TRBV5-4, the J call TRBJ2-3, with TRBD2 identical over 9 bases. Looked up from germline, CDR1 is SGHNT and CDR2 is YYREEE (reference sequence). The length of the CDR3 is 17 residues. The ends lost 0 bases at V and 2 bases at J; junction bases unmatched: 7. CDR3 sequence: CASSLALAGPFTDTQYF. The CDR3 bases are TGTGCCAGCAGCTTGGCACTAGCGGGCCCCTTCACAGATACGCAGTATTTT.

Ten or more counts support this clonotype. The chain couples TRBV25-1 to TRBJ1-1; D is unresolved. Trimming left V 4 bases short and J 7 bases short, with 4 bases between. The CDR3 covers 10 residues. Germline assignment: CDR1 MGHDK and CDR2 SYGVNS. The CDR3 sequence: CASSGNEAFF. CDR3 coding DNA: TGTGCCAGCAGTGGTAATGAAGCTTTCTTT.

The genes are TRBV3-1 and TRBJ2-7, with 9 bases that match TRBD2. There are 17 residues in the CDR3. V trimming: 0 bases; J trimming: 4 bases; junction bases outside the gene matches: 10. In germline, CDR1 is LGHDT, CDR2 YNNKEL (reference sequence). CDR3 amino acids: CASSQEILAGGSYEQYF. CDR3 nucleotides: TGTGCCAGCAGCCAAGAGATCCTGGCGGGAGGGAGTTACGAGCAGTACTTC.

The rearrangement joins TRBV28 to TRBJ1-1; maybe TRBD1 (5 bases). Deletions cut 6 bases from V and 0 bases from J, with 20 bases between. CDR1 and CDR2 (germline): MDHEN, SYDVKM. The CDR3 has 17 residues. The CDR3 region is CASSQPIGTGLNTEAFF. In DNA, the CDR3 is TGTGCCAGCAGCCAACCGATTGGGACCGGATTGAACACTGAAGCTTTCTTT.

This clonotype was counted many times. The V and J genes are TRBV30 and TRBJ2-5; the match to TRBD1 covers 7 bases. In germline, CDR1 is GTSNPN, CDR2 SVGIG (reference sequence). The CDR3 sequence is 16 residues long. With V trimmed by 2 bases and J by 4 bases, 13 bases remained unmatched. Here the CDR3 DNA reads TGTGCCTGGAGTACCCGGGTAGGGGGCGAGTTAGAGACCCAGTACTTC. Translation: CAWSTRVGGELETQYF. The variable domain in full, with the rest retrieved from reference TRBV30 and TRBJ2-5, is SQTIHQWPATLVQPVGSPLSLECTVEGTSNPNLYWYRQAAGRGLQLLFYSVGIGQISSEVPQNLSASRPQDRQFILSSKKLLLSDSGFYLCAWSTRVGGELETQYFGPGTRLLVL.

This clonotype was recorded many times. This chain links TRBV12-2 with TRBJ2-7; the tabulated D call, TRBD2, remains unverified against the DNA. TRBV12-2 is classified as a pseudogene. CDR3 length: 17 residues. The CDR3 DNA is TGTGCAAGTCGCTTAGACCCAGCGGGAGGGCCAGCCTACGAGCAGTACTTC. It codes for CASRLDPAGGPAYEQYF.

This chain links TRBV6-2 or TRBV6-3 with TRBJ2-2; 15 positions match TRBD2. J lost 6 bases, V lost 8 bases, and 16 bases had no gene match. The CDR3 sequence is 19 residues long. Germline V gene data show CDR1 as MNHEY and CDR2 as SVGEGT. The CDR3 protein is CASRSAGLAGGRTSGELFF. The CDR3 region has the DNA TGTGCCAGCCGATCGGCGGGACTAGCGGGAGGTCGTACCTCCGGGGAGCTGTTTTTT.

Ten or more counts support this clonotype. The genes are TRBV28 and TRBJ1-2; 8 bases match TRBD1. V lost 7 bases and J lost 1; bases outside the gene matches: 23. This CDR3 is 20 amino acids long. Germline-derived CDR1 and CDR2 are MDHEN and SYDVKM. The CDR3: CASTPYPGQVRANLNYGYTF. CDR3 nucleotide sequence: TGTGCCAGCACTCCTTATCCGGGACAGGTCCGCGCTAACCTTAACTATGGCTACACCTTC.

Points on this clonotype: Since a much larger clone is just one base distant, this may be a read error. The rearrangement uses TRBV7-8 and TRBJ2-3; 9 nucleotides line up with TRBD2. V dropped 4 bases and J dropped 5; count of bases not matched to a gene: 13. The germline V gene encodes CDR1 SGHVS and CDR2 FQNEAQ. The length of the CDR3 is 17 residues. CDR3 loop: CASSSWTSAEWVDTQYF. As DNA, the CDR3 is TGTGCCAGCAGCTCTTGGACTAGCGCCGAGTGGGTAGATACGCAGTATTTT. The full variable domain, rest sourced from reference TRBV7-8 and TRBJ2-3, is GAGVSQSPRYKVAKRGQDVALRCDPISGHVSLFWYQQALGQGPEFLTYFQNEAQLDKSGLPSDRFFAERPEGSVSTLKIQRTQQEDSAVYLCASSSWTSAEWVDTQYFGPGTRLTVL.

This clonotype came up many times. In DNA, the CDR3 is TGTGGCATTAGTGGACAGAGCAATGAGCAGTTCTTC. Its protein product is CGISGQSNEQFF. The gene calls are TRBV6-2 or TRBV6-3 and TRBJ2-1; perhaps TRBD1 as D (6 bases). CDR3 length: 12 amino acids. Germline V lookup: CDR1 MNHEY, CDR2 SVGEGT.

The table lists this clonotype with many counts. The rearrangement uses TRBV11-2 and TRBJ2-1; D is unclear. Germline V gene lookup returns CDR1 SGHAT and CDR2 FQNNGV. The CDR3 length is 14 residues. V gave up 2 bases and J gave up 6 bases, with 11 bases separating them. Here the CDR3 reads CASSLTPWGNEQFF. For the CDR3, the DNA is TGTGCCAGCAGCTTAACCCCTTGGGGCAATGAGCAGTTCTTC.

Ten or more counts support this clonotype. The DNA of the CDR3 is TGTGCCAGCAGCCCAAAGACTAGCGGGAGTATAGAGACCCAGTACTTC. This translates into CASSPKTSGSIETQYF. This chain joins TRBV13 and TRBJ2-5, with 12 positions matching TRBD2. With V trimmed by 5 bases and J by 4 bases, 8 bases remained unmatched. This CDR3 is 16 amino acids long. CDR1 and CDR2 (germline): PRHDT, FYEKMQ (reference sequence).

This clonotype came up many times. The genes are TRBV18 and TRBJ2-1; 7 bases map to TRBD2. V lost 4 bases to trimming and J lost 0 bases; unmatched junction nucleotides: 12. The length of the CDR3 is 18 residues. Germline assignment: CDR1 KGHSH and CDR2 LQKENI. CDR3 in DNA: TGTGCCAGCTCACTAGTAGCGGGCCCCACAAGCTCCTACAATGAGCAGTTCTTC. It is translated as CASSLVAGPTSSYNEQFF.

This clonotype turned up a few times. The V and J genes are TRBV12-3 or TRBV12-4 and TRBJ2-2; D is possibly TRBD2 (5 bases). The V and J ends lost 7 bases and 6 bases respectively, with 18 bases between them. The CDR3 covers 15 residues. The CDR3 sequence is CASIPRGAQAGELFF. As DNA, the CDR3 is TGTGCCAGCATCCCCCGGGGTGCGCAGGCCGGGGAGCTGTTTTTT.

A word on this clonotype: A clone one base away is much larger, so this may be a read error. The chain has TRBV5-6 and TRBJ1-2; TRBD1 agrees at 9 bases. The CDR3 loop spans 14 amino acids. The germline V gene has CDR1 SGHDT and CDR2 YYEEEE. CDR3 coding DNA: TGTGCCAGCAGCTTTGGGACAGGGTCCTATAGCTACACCTTC. It is translated as CASSFGTGSYSYTF.